The clone carrying this TCR beta chain qualifies as medium-sized (0.01 to 0.1%). Its specificity is unknown. These data are taken from a study of OX40 agonist ivuxolimab in advanced cancers. General study findings and limits: Those patients achieving a partial response at 0.1-3.0 mg/kg showed among the lowest clonal expansion.

Germline values: CDR1 SGHDN, CDR2 FVKESK. The CDR3 length is 12 residues. The V end lost 1 base, the J end lost 8 bases, and 6 bases lay between the germline ends. Clones were sequenced by immunoSEQ multiplex PCR, and TCRdb holds only the in-frame ones, with some missing. Here the sample spans tens of thousands of clones, roughly 88% being singletons. Sequencing used CD4+ or CD8+ T cells sorted from blood, obtained in a trial of the OX40 agonist ivuxolimab. The chain links TRBV14 to TRBJ2-1, with D uncertain. The sequence was obtained from an adult with an advanced solid tumor such as melanoma, head and neck, liver or kidney cancer. The CDR3 spells CASSQGYHEQFF. The CDR3 DNA follows: TGTGCCAGCAGCCAAGGGTACCATGAGCAGTTCTTC.